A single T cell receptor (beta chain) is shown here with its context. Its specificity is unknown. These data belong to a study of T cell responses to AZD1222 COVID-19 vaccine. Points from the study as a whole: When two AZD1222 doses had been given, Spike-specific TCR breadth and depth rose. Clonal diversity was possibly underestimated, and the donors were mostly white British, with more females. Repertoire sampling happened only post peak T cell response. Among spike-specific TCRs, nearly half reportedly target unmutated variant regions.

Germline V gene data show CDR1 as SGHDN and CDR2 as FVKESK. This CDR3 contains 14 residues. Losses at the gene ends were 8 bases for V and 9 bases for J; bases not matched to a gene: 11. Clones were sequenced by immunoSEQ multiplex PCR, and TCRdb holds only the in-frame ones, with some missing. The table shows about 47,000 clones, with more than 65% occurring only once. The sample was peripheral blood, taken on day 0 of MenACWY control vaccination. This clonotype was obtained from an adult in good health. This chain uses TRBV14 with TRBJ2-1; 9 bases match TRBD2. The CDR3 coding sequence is TGTGCCAGCCAAAAACTAGCGGGTCTAAGTGAGCAGTTCTTC. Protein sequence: CASQKLAGLSEQFF.